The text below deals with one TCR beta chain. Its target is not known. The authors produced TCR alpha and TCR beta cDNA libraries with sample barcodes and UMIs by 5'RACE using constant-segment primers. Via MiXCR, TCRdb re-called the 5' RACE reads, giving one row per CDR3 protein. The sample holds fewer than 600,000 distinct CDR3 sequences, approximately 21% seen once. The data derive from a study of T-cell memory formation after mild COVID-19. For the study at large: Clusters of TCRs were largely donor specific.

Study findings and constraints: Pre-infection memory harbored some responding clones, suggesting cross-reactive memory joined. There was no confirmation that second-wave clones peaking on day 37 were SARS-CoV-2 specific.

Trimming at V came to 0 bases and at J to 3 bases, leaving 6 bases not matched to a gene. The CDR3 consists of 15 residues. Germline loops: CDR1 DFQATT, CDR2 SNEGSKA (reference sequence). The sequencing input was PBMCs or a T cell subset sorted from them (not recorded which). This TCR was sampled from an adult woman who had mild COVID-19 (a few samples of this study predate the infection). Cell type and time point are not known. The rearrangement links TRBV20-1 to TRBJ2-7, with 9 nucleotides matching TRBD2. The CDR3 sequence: CSARDLREGLYEQYF. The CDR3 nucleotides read TGCAGTGCTAGAGATTTGCGGGAGGGCCTCTACGAGCAGTACTTC.